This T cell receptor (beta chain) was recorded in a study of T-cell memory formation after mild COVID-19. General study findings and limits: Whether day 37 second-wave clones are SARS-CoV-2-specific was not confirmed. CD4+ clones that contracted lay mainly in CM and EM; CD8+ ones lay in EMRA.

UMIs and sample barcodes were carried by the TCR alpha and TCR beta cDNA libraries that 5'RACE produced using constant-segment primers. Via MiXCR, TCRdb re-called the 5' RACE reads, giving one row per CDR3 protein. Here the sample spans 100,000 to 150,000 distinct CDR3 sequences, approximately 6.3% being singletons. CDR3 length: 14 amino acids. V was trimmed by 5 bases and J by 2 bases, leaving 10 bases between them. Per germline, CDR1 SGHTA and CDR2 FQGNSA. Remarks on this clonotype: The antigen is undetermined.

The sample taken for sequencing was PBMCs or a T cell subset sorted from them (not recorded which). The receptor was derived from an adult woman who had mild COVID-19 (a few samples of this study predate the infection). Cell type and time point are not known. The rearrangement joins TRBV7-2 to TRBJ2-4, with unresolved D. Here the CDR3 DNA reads TGTGCCAGCAGCATCTCCCGTACCAAAAACATTCAGTACTTC. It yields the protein CASSISRTKNIQYF.